These 16 T cell receptor beta chains were all obtained from the same sample, sequenced in a study of blood T cell repertoires in COVID-19. The repertoire was sequenced with immunoSEQ multiplex PCR; TCRdb's copy has only in-frame clones and lacks some. The data contain about 220,000 clones, approximately 84% of them singletons. Sequencing was carried out using peripheral blood. These receptors were collected from a woman in her sixties or seventies with acute or convalescent COVID-19.

This sequence joins TRBV19 and TRBJ2-7, with 8 bases aligning to TRBD2. J gave up 0 bases and V 1 base, and 2 bases lay outside the gene matches. The germline gives CDR1 LNHDA, CDR2 SQIVND (reference sequence). The CDR3 is 15 amino acids. The DNA for the CDR3 is TGTGCCAGTAGTATAGCGGGGGGGTTCTCCTACGAGCAGTACTTC. Its protein product is CASSIAGGFSYEQYF.

The V and J genes are TRBV7-8 and TRBJ2-5, with TRBD2 identical over 11 bases. J was trimmed by 6 bases and V by 5 bases; bases with no gene match: 5. The CDR3 runs to 14 residues. Per the germline V gene, CDR1 is SGHVS and CDR2 is FQNEAQ. CDR3 sequence reads: CASSASGGIKTQYF. CDR3 DNA sequence: TGTGCCAGCAGCGCTAGCGGGGGGATAAAGACCCAGTACTTC. Full variable domain (rest looked up from reference TRBV7-8 and TRBJ2-5): GAGVSQSPRYKVAKRGQDVALRCDPISGHVSLFWYQQALGQGPEFLTYFQNEAQLDKSGLPSDRFFAERPEGSVSTLKIQRTQQEDSAVYLCASSASGGIKTQYFGPGTRLLVL.

The chain is built from TRBV5-8 and TRBJ1-5, with TRBD1 identical over 8 bases. With V trimmed by 4 bases and J by 8 bases, 5 bases remained unmatched. The CDR3 consists of 13 residues. The germline V gene has CDR1 SGHTS and CDR2 YDEGEE. Written as DNA, the CDR3 is TGTGCCAGCAGCCGGGACAGGCGGGAGCCCCAGCATTTT. It translates to CASSRDRREPQHF.

The CDR3 loop is CASSQESGFSGYTF. CDR3 DNA sequence: TGCGCCAGCAGCCAAGAATCGGGGTTTAGTGGCTACACCTTC. This rearrangement joins TRBV4-1 to TRBJ1-2; D is ambiguous. Trimming took 0 bases from V and 7 from J, leaving 12 bases between them. The CDR3 totals 14 residues. Germline assignment: CDR1 MGHRA and CDR2 YSYEKL.

This clone occurred a few times. The chain uses TRBV12-3 or TRBV12-4 and TRBJ1-4, with TRBD1 matching 9 bases. V lost 7 bases and J lost 7; bases outside the gene matches: 4. The CDR3 sequence is 13 residues long. The CDR3, as DNA: TGTGCCAGCAAGGGGACAGGGCGTGAAAAACTGTTTTTT. This codes for CASKGTGREKLFF.

This clone occurred once. The rearrangement uses TRBV29-1 and TRBJ1-1; D may be TRBD1 (5 bases). The CDR3 length is 14 residues. Trimming pared 1 base from V and 0 bases from J, leaving 9 bases between. CDR1 and CDR2 from the germline V gene are SQVTM and ANQGSEA. This chain's CDR3 is CSVEAPGMNTEAFF. DNA of the CDR3: TGCAGCGTTGAAGCCCCAGGGATGAACACTGAAGCTTTCTTT.

The V and J genes are TRBV5-1 and TRBJ1-1, with 8 bases identical to TRBD1. The CDR3 extends over 12 amino acids. Germline V gives CDR1 SGHRS, CDR2 YFSETQ. With V trimmed by 4 bases and J by 7 bases, 3 bases remained unmatched. CDR3 DNA sequence: TGCGCCAGCAGCGCCGGACAGGGTGAAGCTTTCTTT. It yields the protein CASSAGQGEAFF.

The chain joins TRBV19 to TRBJ1-2, with 7 bases fitting TRBD1. Trimming cost V 7 bases and J 3 bases; bases outside gene matches: 14. This CDR3 has 16 residues. The germline V gene has CDR1 LNHDA and CDR2 SQIVND (reference sequence). CDR3 sequence: CASTRTYRTGDYGYTF. As DNA, the CDR3 is TGTGCCAGTACCCGGACCTACAGGACAGGCGACTATGGCTACACCTTC.

The rearrangement uses TRBV5-4 and TRBJ2-5, with D possibly matching TRBD1 (6 bases). Trimming pared 4 bases from V and 5 bases from J, leaving 15 bases between. CDR3 size: 14 residues. CDR1 and CDR2 (germline): SGHNT, YYREEE (reference sequence). The DNA of the CDR3 is TGTGCCAGCAGCATGACAGGCACGACCGAGACCCAGTACTTC. Translated, it gives CASSMTGTTETQYF.

This clone was seen a handful of times. The V call is TRBV4-1, the J call TRBJ1-2; TRBD1 is a possible D gene (5 bases). The CDR3 consists of 16 residues. Deletions cut 2 bases from V and 3 bases from J, with 16 bases between. CDR1 is MGHRA, CDR2 YSYEKL, per germline. CDR3: CASSQQGNSPDYGYTF. In DNA form, the CDR3 reads TGCGCCAGCAGCCAACAGGGTAATTCCCCAGACTATGGCTACACCTTC.

This rearrangement joins TRBV6-4 to TRBJ2-2; a weak D match, TRBD2 (5 bases). The CDR3 runs 13 residues. V lost 8 bases and J lost 3, with 10 bases in between. Germline V gene sequence: CDR1 MRHNA, CDR2 SNTAGT. CDR3 sequence reads: CASHEEDTGELFF. The CDR3 bases are TGTGCCAGCCATGAGGAGGACACCGGGGAGCTGTTTTTT.

J is TRBJ2-3 and V is TRBV6-9, with D tentatively TRBD1 (6 bases). The CDR3 extends over 15 amino acids. Trimming cost V 4 bases and J 4 bases, with 15 bases left between them. CDR1 and CDR2 (germline): MNHGY, SVAAGI. The CDR3 DNA sequence: TGTGCCAGCAGTTTCTCTCAGGGGCCCCCAGATACGCAGTATTTT. Encoded protein: CASSFSQGPPDTQYF.

This clone was seen a handful of times. The V and J genes are TRBV11-2 and TRBJ2-5; the match to TRBD2 covers 8 bases. The CDR3 contains 16 residues. The trim removed 1 base at V and 5 bases at J, leaving 9 bases unmatched. CDR1 is SGHAT and CDR2 is FQNNGV in the germline V gene. In nucleotides, the CDR3 is TGTGCCAGCAGCTTAGTCGGGGGGGTATCATATGAGACCCAGTACTTC. Translated, it gives CASSLVGGVSYETQYF. Full variable domain (remainder filled in from reference TRBV11-2 and TRBJ2-5): EAGVAQSPRYKIIEKRQSVAFWCNPISGHATLYWYQQILGQGPKLLIQFQNNGVVDDSQLPKDRFSAERLKGVDSTLKIQPAKLEDSAVYLCASSLVGGVSYETQYFGPGTRLLVL.

The CDR3 nucleotides read TGTGCCAGTAGTATGAACAGGGGGCCTGAAGCTTTCTTT. Residues: CASSMNRGPEAFF. This sequence joins TRBV19 and TRBJ1-1; 9 bases map to TRBD1. Unmatched junction bases numbered 2, after V lost 3 bases and J lost 6 bases. Germline V gives CDR1 LNHDA, CDR2 SQIVND (reference sequence). The CDR3 consists of 13 residues.

This chain's CDR3 is CASSEAGLDSPLHF. For the CDR3, the DNA is TGCGCCAGCAGTGAGGCAGGGCTTGATTCACCCCTCCACTTT. The V gene is TRBV10-2, the J gene TRBJ1-6; D is possibly TRBD1 (5 bases). Trimming removed 2 bases from V and 8 bases from J, with 10 bases in between. Germline V CDR1 and CDR2: WSHSY, SAAADI. The CDR3 has 14 amino acids.

The chain joins TRBV2 to TRBJ2-3; D possibly corresponds to TRBD2 (5 bases). Germline assignment: CDR1 SNHLY and CDR2 FYNNEI. V dropped 6 bases and J dropped 3 bases, with 13 bases sitting between them. The CDR3 sequence is 14 residues long. CDR3 nucleotides: TGTGCCAGCAGGCAAGAGGGCTCAACAGATACGCAGTATTTT. Its protein product is CASRQEGSTDTQYF.